Listed below are T cell receptor beta chains from one sample, sequenced in a study of metastatic and nonmetastatic thyroid tumors. TCRdb reprocessed the PCR reads via MiXCR. Among some 4,600 clones listed, around 20% were seen once. Input material: adjacent normal tissue. The receptor source for this set is a male donor with papillary thyroid cancer or a benign thyroid nodule (not recorded which). Some clones in this sample may be carry-over from other donors' samples. The conserved cysteine and the conserved F or W are not part of the CDR3 here. Each record gives: V gene, J gene, CDR3 protein.

TRBV30,TRBJ1-4,AWAQGRANEKLF
TRBV27,TRBJ1-5,ASSTYGSNQPQH
TRBV6-2/TRBV6-3,TRBJ1-3,ASSYRGGRAYSGNTIY
TRBV28,TRBJ1-6,ASSYYRPLGTLH
TRBV6-1,TRBJ2-1,ASSPGEGNEQF
TRBV28,TRBJ2-7,ASSSYRGSIDEQY
TRBV20-1,TRBJ2-2,SARFPGTRNTGELF
TRBV7-9,TRBJ1-3,ASSPDRGVYTIY
TRBV18,TRBJ2-1,ASSPPGVTAEQF
TRBV30,TRBJ2-7,AWKGQTEQY
TRBV6-1,TRBJ2-1,ASSAPLGPNEQF
TRBV2,TRBJ2-3,ASKSDLSTDTQY
TRBV11-2,TRBJ2-3,ASSLDLAASTDTQY
TRBV20-1,TRBJ2-7,SAKPGTGFYEQY
TRBV28,TRBJ1-1,ASSLLAGAYTEAF
TRBV5-4,TRBJ1-2,ASSLDGENYGYT
TRBV27,TRBJ2-3,ASWRQGLSDTQY
TRBV7-2,TRBJ2-7,ASSAHSGPYEQY
TRBV15,TRBJ2-3,ATSSGGGGKGTDTQY